This T cell receptor (beta chain) came from a study of neurological immune-mediated disorders. With 10-nucleotide random UMIs included, cDNA was synthesized by 5'RACE. TCRdb reprocessed the 5' RACE reads via MiXCR and lists one record per CDR3 protein. The sample lists approximately 89,000 distinct CDR3 sequences, 4.3% occurring once. This clonotype has at least ten counts. The antigen is undetermined. Time point specified: longitudinal time-point 3. Source material was 2 million unsorted PBMCs, stored at -80 °C in RNAlater. V lost 1 base, J lost 4 bases, and 8 bases lay in between. CDR1 SGHVS and CDR2 FQNEAQ come from the germline V gene. This CDR3 comprises 14 residues. Study results and limitations: It was HTLV-1-associated myelopathy that showed the most TCR clonal expansion, while multiple sclerosis showed the least, falling below healthy controls.

The gene calls are TRBV7-8 and TRBJ1-5; D is unclear. This sequence originates from a woman aged 60-70 years with multiple sclerosis. Input material: PBMCs. The chain's CDR3 is CASSLDQVNQPQHF. DNA for the CDR3: TGTGCCAGCAGCTTAGATCAAGTTAATCAGCCCCAGCATTTT. Using reference TRBV7-8 and TRBJ1-5 for the parts outside the CDR3, the full variable domain is GAGVSQSPRYKVAKRGQDVALRCDPISGHVSLFWYQQALGQGPEFLTYFQNEAQLDKSGLPSDRFFAERPEGSVSTLKIQRTQQEDSAVYLCASSLDQVNQPQHFGDGTRLSIL.